Presented here are 10 T cell receptor beta chains from one specimen sequenced in a study of T-cell reconstitution after alpha-beta-depleted transplantation in children. The TCRbeta library was prepared with unique molecular identifiers. TCRdb analysed the PCR reads with MiXCR anew, one entry per CDR3 protein. The sample shows some 200,000 distinct CDR3 sequences, approximately 7% of them seen only once. The material was PBMCs, obtained before TCRalphabeta/CD19-depleted stem cell transplant. These receptors were collected from a boy younger than 10 with acute lymphoblastic leukemia, due to receive a stem cell transplant.

This clonotype was observed at least ten times. The genes are TRBV10-3 and TRBJ2-3; D uncertain. Trimming stripped 0 bases from V and 3 bases from J, with 1 base between. The CDR3 covers 12 residues. Germline V gene lookup returns CDR1 ENHRY and CDR2 SYGVKD. The CDR3: CAISESTDTQYF. The CDR3 DNA follows: TGTGCCATCAGTGAGTCGACAGATACGCAGTATTTT.

This chain uses TRBV20-1 with TRBJ1-5; a weak D match, TRBD1 (6 bases). The V end lost 8 bases, the J end lost 1 base, and 24 bases lay between the germline ends. Germline CDR1 and CDR2: DFQATT and SNEGSKA (reference sequence). The length of the CDR3 is 17 residues. CDR3 loop: CSTPIGGSSGSNQPQHF. As DNA, the CDR3 is TGCAGTACGCCCATAGGGGGATCGTCTGGAAGCAATCAGCCCCAGCATTTT.

The chain employs TRBV11-1 and TRBJ2-2; D call uncertain. Germline-derived CDR1 and CDR2 are SGHAT and FQDESV (reference sequence). The V and J ends lost 0 bases and 6 bases respectively, with 11 bases between them. CDR3 size: 15 residues. In nucleotides, the CDR3 is TGTGCCAGCAGCTTAGCGAAGGCTGGACCCGGGGAGCTGTTTTTT. Translated, it gives CASSLAKAGPGELFF.

This chain connects TRBV7-6 to TRBJ2-7, with D unresolved. This CDR3 contains 14 residues. Germline CDR1 reads SGHVS; CDR2 reads FNYEAQ. The germline V and J ends were trimmed by 4 bases and 2 bases, with 12 bases remaining between them. Here the CDR3 DNA reads TGTGCCAGCAGCTCAAGTACTCTTCCCTACGAGCAGTACTTC. It yields the protein CASSSSTLPYEQYF.

This clonotype was detected only once. The genes are TRBV10-3 and TRBJ2-5; D not resolved. From germline, CDR1 is ENHRY and CDR2 SYGVKD. The CDR3 totals 13 residues. V was cut by 3 bases and J by 5 bases, with 10 bases left in between. CDR3 loop: CAISDVALETQYF. In DNA form, the CDR3 reads TGTGCCATCAGTGATGTGGCGTTGGAGACCCAGTACTTC.

The chain carries TRBV7-2 and TRBJ2-3; D is perhaps TRBD2 (7 bases). Trimming shortened V by 5 bases and J by 5 bases, and 23 bases separated the two germline ends. The CDR3 sequence is 17 residues long. From germline, CDR1 is SGHTA and CDR2 FQGNSA. The CDR3, as DNA: TGTGCCAGCAGCGCGGAGAGGGGGGGGGGCCTTGGAGATACGCAGTATTTT. It encodes CASSAERGGGLGDTQYF.

This chain joins TRBV24-1 and TRBJ2-6; no definite D call. The CDR3 consists of 14 residues. Germline V gives CDR1 KGHDR, CDR2 SFDVKD. V lost 1 base and J lost 5, with 5 bases in between. In nucleotides, the CDR3 is TGTGCCACCAGTGATTTCCCGAGGGCCAACGTCCTGACTTTC. Amino acid sequence: CATSDFPRANVLTF.

This clonotype was recorded at least ten times. This rearrangement joins TRBV12-5 to TRBJ2-1; TRBD2 is a possible D gene (6 bases). Germline V lookup: CDR1 LGHNT, CDR2 FRNRAP. The CDR3 has 18 amino acids. V was shortened by 0 bases and J by 8 bases, with 23 bases between the two germline ends. DNA for the CDR3: TGTGCTAGTGGTTTGGTACGGAGGAGTGGACTACAAGAGTATGAGCAGTTCTTC. Translating it yields CASGLVRRSGLQEYEQFF.

This clonotype was counted ten times or more. V usage is TRBV25-1 and J usage is TRBJ2-3, with a possible D match to TRBD2 (5 bases). The CDR3 spans 16 residues. V was shortened by 0 bases and J by 1 base, with 11 bases between the two germline ends. CDR1 is MGHDK, CDR2 SYGVNS, per germline. CDR3 nucleotides: TGTGCCAGCAGTGAATATCGGGGTTGGGGCACAGATACGCAGTATTTT. Its protein is CASSEYRGWGTDTQYF.

This clonotype was seen only a few times. V gene TRBV5-1 combines with J gene TRBJ2-5; 7 nucleotides match TRBD1. The length of the CDR3 is 12 residues. V was pared by 0 bases and J by 9 bases, with 2 bases of the junction left unmatched. Germline CDR1 and CDR2: SGHRS and YFSETQ. CDR3 amino acids: CASSLGQGAQYF. CDR3 DNA: TGCGCCAGCAGCTTGGGACAGGGTGCCCAGTACTTC.